This TCR beta chain came from a study of tumor-infiltrating lymphocytes in primary liver carcinoma (dated by TCRdb to 2017 to 2019). The study in broad terms: Of the five patients (three men and two women, aged 30 to 69 years), four had hepatocellular carcinoma and one had combined HCC and intrahepatic cholangiocarcinoma. Tumors of the five patients were stage T1-T3 N0M0 with maximum diameters of 4.2 to 10 cm. Roughly 3.65 to 8 million productive TCRbeta reads were obtained per sample, and no significant difference in read depth was found between tissue types. The study combined TCRbeta repertoire sequencing, expression microarrays and whole-exome sequencing across five regions of each liver tumor, with adjacent normal tissue and blood. A total of some 35 specimens from 5 patients underwent TCRbeta repertoire sequencing, comprising around 25 tumor regions, 5 adjacent noncancerous liver tissues and 5 peripheral blood samples. Agilent mRNA microarray profiling was performed on the roughly 25 tumor region samples to relate TCRbeta repertoire diversity to the local molecular phenotype. Technical replicate repertoires showed high reproducibility, with mean shared-clone rates roughly 0.87 and correlation coefficients above 0.95. Study-wide conclusions, independent of this receptor: Only about 7-25% of top clones were found in all five regions of a tumor, suggesting spatial heterogeneity of tumor-infiltrating T cells. Compared with blood, tumors had a significantly larger share of the repertoire taken up by the top 250 clones (p = 0.039). Because sequencing covered only the TCR beta chain and unpaired alpha chains were not captured, true repertoire diversity is likely underestimated. Pairs of tumor regions showed greater repertoire overlap (mean 36%) than tumor-adjacent pairs (17%) or tumor-blood pairs (approximately 15%), which is consistent with antigen-driven expansion. Only a few patients were included in the study, and the authors note that the findings should be validated in a larger study. Because the samples were bulk and unsorted, CD4+ and CD8+ T cell repertoires could not be compared.

As concerns this clonotype: Its specific antigen is unknown. At one end, the junction sequence differs from germline, possibly due to a read error.

Total RNA and DNA were co-extracted without cell sorting from roughly 20-30 mg of bulk tissue using the AllPrep DNA/RNA mini kit. Between November 2015 and March 2016, roughly five patients in China with histopathologically diagnosed primary liver carcinoma had surgical resection. Patients had chronic HBV infection and were treatment-naive at sampling. Each tumor was sampled at five spatially separated regions: the superior, inferior, left-lateral and right-lateral poles and the tumor centre. Histology showed that every tumor sample contained more than 75% viable tumor cells. Each fresh piece of tumor and adjacent tissue was cut in two, with one half stored in RNAlater at -80 degrees C and the other half sent for histology. Using a constant-region primer and ProtoScript II reverse transcriptase, TCRbeta-specific cDNA was reverse-transcribed from around 500 ng total RNA. Construction of the TCRbeta libraries relied on three nested rounds of multiplex PCR, following a slightly modified ARM-PCR procedure. Each of the first two PCR rounds ran for approximately 10 cycles and used multiplex TRBV1-TRBV30 forward primers together with a Cbeta reverse primer. Sample barcodes and Illumina adapters were attached in a final 25-cycle PCR using Deep VentR polymerase. Before sequencing, amplicons between 200 and 500 bp were purified from gel using a QIAquick gel extraction kit. The TCRbeta amplicons were sequenced with 250-bp paired-end reads on an Illumina HiSeq 2500. For the original study's pipeline: Trimmomatic v0.33 was used to quality-trim the reads, and FLASH v1.2.11 was used to merge paired reads so that full CDR3 sequences could be recovered. V, D and J germline segments were assigned to the rearranged TCRbeta sequences using MiGEC v1.2.1b. Clonotype statistics, along with Shannon-Wiener diversity indices, were calculated using VDJtools v1.0.0. Except for diversity analysis, only each sample's 250 most abundant clonotypes were used in subsequent analyses to reduce sampling bias. The public reads were quality trimmed at Q25 with fastp and then assembled into clones with MiXCR by TCRdb, keeping productive beta chains. Rows are combined by CDR3 protein, so each entry shows the most common genes and DNA. None of the V and J calls come from the authors' own analysis; TCRdb made them. This sample is represented by about 22,000 distinct CDR3 sequences; around 79% of them were singletons. The top ten hold roughly 43% of the sample.

The CDR3 covers 15 residues, taking in both the cysteine and the phenylalanine. Only the CDR3 DNA is retained, 45 bases long and in frame from the first base. CDR1 and CDR2, per the germline V gene, are SGHTA and FQGTGA. The sequence was collected from a woman aged 25 to 39 with primary liver carcinoma and hepatitis B virus infection. Rearrangement joined TRBV7-3 to TRBJ2-1, with 11 bases aligning to TRBD2. Sample: liver tumor tissue from sampling region 1. The sample's cell subset or site label is to be understood as: tumor region T1, superior pole. The CDR3 region reads CASSLTSGTSNGQFF. Read as DNA, the sequence is TGTGCCAGCAGCTTGACTAGCGGGACGAGCAATGGGCAGTTCTTC.